The 25 T cell receptor beta chains below come from one sample, sequenced in a study of blood T cells in healthy people across ages. Then a second PCR, running about 6 to 12 cycles, was carried out with a sample-barcoded 5' primer and a J-beta primer mix. Via MiXCR, TCRdb re-called the 5' RACE reads, giving one row per CDR3 protein. The sample carries roughly 1.7 million distinct CDR3 sequences, around 35% recorded once. The source material was blood. The receptors here all came from a woman in her twenties or thirties in good health.

The V call is TRBV2, the J call TRBJ2-4, with D perhaps matching TRBD2 (5 bases). Per the germline V gene, CDR1 is SNHLY and CDR2 is FYNNEI. V was shortened by 4 bases and J by 4 bases, with 5 bases between the two germline ends. The CDR3 totals 12 residues. The CDR3 DNA follows: TGTGCCAGCAGTGTAGCGAAAAACATTCAGTACTTC. Encoded protein: CASSVAKNIQYF.

This clonotype was detected a few times. The V and J genes are TRBV7-9 and TRBJ1-2; D possibly corresponds to TRBD1 (6 bases). From germline, CDR1 is SEHNR and CDR2 FQNEAQ (reference sequence). Trimming left V 5 bases short and J 7 bases short, with 17 bases between. This CDR3 spans 14 amino acids. The CDR3 is CASSQAGGARGYTF. In DNA form, the CDR3 reads TGTGCCAGCAGCCAAGCTGGGGGCGCCCGTGGCTACACCTTC.

This clonotype was detected ten times or more. One junction end disagrees with the germline gene, perhaps due to a read error. V gene TRBV7-9 combines with J gene TRBJ2-5, with D possibly being TRBD2 (6 bases). The germline gives CDR1 SEHNR, CDR2 FQNEAQ (reference sequence). This CDR3 is 14 amino acids long. Here the CDR3 reads CASSLAGTQETQYF. CDR3 bases: TGCGCCAGCAGCTTGGCCGGGACTCAAGAGACCCAGTACTTC. Variable domain in full (rest from reference TRBV7-9 and TRBJ2-5): DTGVSQNPRHKITKRGQNVTFRCDPISEHNRLYWYRQTLGQGPEFLTYFQNEAQLEKSRLLSDRFSAERPKGSFSTLEIQRTEQGDSAMYLCASSLAGTQETQYFGPGTRLLVL.

This clonotype occurred a few times. J is TRBJ2-7 and V is TRBV29-1; 10 bases agree with TRBD1. J gave up 2 bases and V 2 bases, and 3 bases lay outside the gene matches. This CDR3 is built from 14 residues. CDR1 and CDR2 from the germline V gene are SQVTM and ANQGSEA. The CDR3 region has the DNA TGCAGCGTTGAACCGGGACAGGGGACCTACGAGCAGTACTTC. It specifies CSVEPGQGTYEQYF.

The J gene is TRBJ1-1, the V gene TRBV29-1; 8 bases align to TRBD1. From germline, CDR1 is SQVTM and CDR2 ANQGSEA. The CDR3 length is 14 residues. V shed 4 bases and J 2 bases; nucleotides not matched to a gene: 6. Here the CDR3 reads CSVGGGTGNTEAFF. CDR3 in DNA: TGCAGCGTTGGGGGTGGGACAGGTAACACTGAAGCTTTCTTT.

This clonotype was observed a handful of times. J is TRBJ1-2 and V is TRBV4-1; no reliable D call. Germline V CDR1 and CDR2: MGHRA, YSYEKL. V was cut by 1 base and J by 3 bases, with 18 bases left in between. The CDR3 extends over 17 amino acids. The CDR3 loop is CASSQGAPGTAYYGYTF. The CDR3, as DNA: TGCGCCAGCAGCCAAGGTGCGCCCGGAACAGCCTACTATGGCTACACCTTC.

The chain recombines TRBV27 with TRBJ2-7, with TRBD2 matching over 8 bases. The germline CDR1 and CDR2 sequences are MNHEY and SMNVEV (reference sequence). The CDR3 runs to 15 residues. V lost 4 bases to trimming and J lost 1 base; unmatched junction nucleotides: 6. CDR3 in DNA: TGTGCCAGCAGTTCCTTAGCGGGATTGTCCTACGAGCAGTACTTC. Protein product: CASSSLAGLSYEQYF.

The DNA for the CDR3 is TGCGCCAGCAGCCAGAGGTACAGGGCCAAAAATGAGCAGTTCTTC. It is translated as CASSQRYRAKNEQFF. The chain links TRBV5-1 to TRBJ2-1; D is perhaps TRBD1 (6 bases). The germline V gene encodes CDR1 SGHRS and CDR2 YFSETQ. The ends were cut back, 4 bases at V and 7 bases at J, with 18 bases in the middle. The length of the CDR3 is 15 residues.

This clonotype has only one observation. The chain employs TRBV11-2 and TRBJ1-2; a possible D gene is TRBD1 (6 bases). This CDR3 is built from 15 residues. Germline assignment: CDR1 SGHAT and CDR2 FQNNGV. V was pared by 5 bases and J by 2 bases, with 15 bases between. CDR3 residues: CASSILTGINYGYTF. The CDR3, as DNA: TGTGCCAGCAGCATCTTGACAGGAATCAACTATGGCTACACCTTC.

The chain joins TRBV15 to TRBJ2-7; 16 nucleotides line up with TRBD2. TRBJ2-5 matches the DNA end more closely, so the J call is doubtful. The germline gives CDR1 LNHNV, CDR2 YYDKDF (reference sequence). This CDR3 is built from 18 residues. The CDR3 DNA reads as TGTGCCACCAGCAGGGGACTAGCGGGAGGGCCAGAGTGGGAGACCCAGTACTTC. Translating gives CATSRGLAGGPEWETQYF.

The chain couples TRBV5-6 to TRBJ2-7, with TRBD2 identical over 8 bases. From germline, CDR1 is SGHDT and CDR2 YYEEEE. There are 16 residues in the CDR3. With V trimmed by 3 bases and J by 5 bases, 13 bases remained unmatched. In nucleotides, the CDR3 is TGTGCCAGCAGCTCCTGGACTAGCACGGACATCCACGAGCAGTACTTC. Protein: CASSSWTSTDIHEQYF. Looking up the rest from reference TRBV5-6 and TRBJ2-7 gives the full variable domain: DAGVTQSPTHLIKTRGQQVTLRCSPKSGHDTVSWYQQALGQGPQFIFQYYEEEERQRGNFPDRFSGHQFPNYSSELNVNALLLGDSALYLCASSSWTSTDIHEQYFGPGTRLTVT.

The rearrangement joins TRBV28 to TRBJ2-4; 12 nucleotides agree with TRBD1. Germline-derived CDR1 and CDR2 are MDHEN and SYDVKM. The CDR3 is 14 residues long. V trimming: 4 bases; J trimming: 13 bases; junction bases outside the gene matches: 8. CDR3 DNA: TGTGCCAGCAGTTCCTCCGGGACAGGGGGCCAGCAGTACTTC. This codes for CASSSSGTGGQQYF.

This clonotype was counted many times. The chain is built from TRBV29-1 and TRBJ2-7; 7 bases match TRBD2. Germline V gene lookup returns CDR1 SQVTM and CDR2 ANQGSEA. V trimming: 7 bases; J trimming: 2 bases; junction bases outside the gene matches: 11. The CDR3 extends over 14 amino acids. The CDR3 DNA is TGCAGCGCCACGGGGGAGGGGAATGCCTACGAGCAGTACTTC. Its translation: CSATGEGNAYEQYF.

The chain combines TRBV27 with TRBJ2-7; D call uncertain. Looked up from germline, CDR1 is MNHEY and CDR2 is SMNVEV (reference sequence). V was shortened by 6 bases and J by 4 bases, with 16 bases between the two germline ends. This CDR3 region has 14 residues. This CDR3 is CASRRSSTAYEQYF. The CDR3 coding sequence is TGTGCCAGCAGAAGGAGTAGCACCGCTTACGAGCAGTACTTC.

The chain uses TRBV9 and TRBJ1-2; D gene uncertain. Trimming stripped 0 bases from V and 4 bases from J, with 7 bases between. The length of the CDR3 is 13 residues. CDR1 SGDLS and CDR2 YYNGEE come from the germline V gene. The CDR3 here is CASSVATGYGYTF. Written as DNA, the CDR3 is TGTGCCAGCAGCGTAGCGACGGGCTATGGCTACACCTTC.

Only one count was recorded for this clonotype. A much larger clone differs by one base, so this may be a read error. This chain links TRBV5-5 with TRBJ2-7; maybe TRBD1 (5 bases). Trimming took 3 bases from V and 0 from J, leaving 13 bases between them. Germline CDR1 and CDR2: SGHKS and YYEKEE (reference sequence). The CDR3 extends over 15 amino acids. CDR3 DNA sequence: TGTGCCAGCAGCTGGGCCCAGGGCAGCTCCTACGAGCAGTACTTC. As protein: CASSWAQGSSYEQYF. The entire variable domain, with the rest obtained from reference TRBV5-5 and TRBJ2-7, is as follows: DAGVTQSPTHLIKTRGQQVTLRCSPISGHKSVSWYQQVLGQGPQFIFQYYEKEERGRGNFPDRFSARQFPNYSSELNVNALLLGDSALYLCASSWAQGSSYEQYFGPGTRLTVT.

The chain employs TRBV9 and TRBJ2-4, with D unresolved. The CDR3 is made up of 13 amino acids. Germline loops: CDR1 SGDLS, CDR2 YYNGEE. Trimming cost V 0 bases and J 0 bases, with 1 base left between them. The CDR3 here is CASSVVAKNIQYF. Here the CDR3 DNA reads TGTGCCAGCAGCGTAGTAGCCAAAAACATTCAGTACTTC. The entire variable domain, with the rest obtained from reference TRBV9 and TRBJ2-4, is as follows: DSGVTQTPKHLITATGQRVTLRCSPRSGDLSVYWYQQSLDQGLQFLIQYYNGEERAKGNILERFSAQQFPDLHSELNLSSLELGDSALYFCASSVVAKNIQYFGAGTRLSVL.

The chain has TRBV6-5 and TRBJ1-2; 7 nucleotides align to TRBD1. Trimming cost V 7 bases and J 4 bases; bases outside gene matches: 12. The CDR3 has 15 residues. In germline, CDR1 is MNHEY, CDR2 SVGAGI. CDR3 in amino acids: CASTNPGYRGYGYTF. DNA of the CDR3: TGTGCCAGCACCAACCCGGGGTACAGGGGCTATGGCTACACCTTC.

This clonotype has a handful of counts. The chain employs TRBV20-1 and TRBJ2-1; the match to TRBD2 covers 11 bases. Per the germline V gene, CDR1 is DFQATT and CDR2 is SNEGSKA (reference sequence). J lost 7 bases, V lost 6 bases, and 14 bases had no gene match. The CDR3 loop spans 16 amino acids. CDR3 DNA sequence: TGCAGTGCGGGGAGTAGCGGGGGGGAGGTTGGGAATGAGCAGTTCTTC. This encodes CSAGSSGGEVGNEQFF.

This clonotype showed up just a few times. The chain links TRBV9 to TRBJ2-1, with D possibly TRBD1 on 6 matching bases. The V gene's germline CDR1 is SGDLS and CDR2 YYNGEE. Trimming took off 4 bases at V and 1 base at J, with 15 bases between the two ends. The CDR3 runs 16 residues. CDR3 nucleotide sequence: TGTGCCAGCAGCTCTCAGGCGGACAGATCCTACAATGAGCAGTTCTTC. It codes for CASSSQADRSYNEQFF.

The table lists this clonotype with a few counts. The germline gene is not matched at one end of the junction; a read error may be the cause. The rearrangement uses TRBV7-2 and TRBJ2-3; 8 bases are shared with TRBD2. Germline values: CDR1 SGHTA, CDR2 FQGNSA. The CDR3 loop spans 16 amino acids. DNA of the CDR3: TGTGCCAGCAGACCAAGGGGTAGCGGGAATACAGATGCGCAGTATTTT. Its protein product is CASRPRGSGNTDAQYF.

The chain uses TRBV15 and TRBJ1-2; D is perhaps TRBD1 (5 bases). The germline CDR1 and CDR2 sequences are LNHNV and YYDKDF (reference sequence). The CDR3 runs to 15 residues. Between the trimmed V and J ends, which lost 0 bases and 5 bases, there was a span of 13 bases. In nucleotides, the CDR3 is TGTGCCACCAGCAGAGATCAACAGAGGGGATATGGCTACACCTTC. Its translation: CATSRDQQRGYGYTF.

This clonotype has only a few counts. The chain couples TRBV15 to TRBJ2-7; D gene unclear. V lost 0 bases, J lost 2 bases, and 11 bases lay in between. The CDR3 length is 15 residues. Germline loops: CDR1 LNHNV, CDR2 YYDKDF (reference sequence). In nucleotides, the CDR3 is TGTGCCACCAGCAGAGATATTGCAGGCCCCTACGAGCAGTACTTC. Protein product: CATSRDIAGPYEQYF.

The sample holds a few counts of this clonotype. The chain recombines TRBV5-5 with TRBJ1-2; D might be TRBD1 (5 bases). Trimming removed 3 bases at V and 3 bases at J, with 15 bases between. CDR1 and CDR2 (germline): SGHKS, YYEKEE (reference sequence). The CDR3 consists of 15 residues. As DNA, the CDR3 is TGTGCCAGCAGCTCCACGGGACGGCCCTACTATGGCTACACCTTC. It codes for CASSSTGRPYYGYTF.

V and J are TRBV5-1 and TRBJ2-7, with unresolved D. This CDR3 region has 14 residues. Trimming stripped 1 base from V and 5 bases from J, with 13 bases between. CDR1 SGHRS and CDR2 YFSETQ come from the germline V gene. CDR3 residues: CASSLLSLGNEQYF. The CDR3 DNA reads as TGCGCCAGCAGCTTGCTCTCTCTAGGGAACGAGCAGTACTTC.